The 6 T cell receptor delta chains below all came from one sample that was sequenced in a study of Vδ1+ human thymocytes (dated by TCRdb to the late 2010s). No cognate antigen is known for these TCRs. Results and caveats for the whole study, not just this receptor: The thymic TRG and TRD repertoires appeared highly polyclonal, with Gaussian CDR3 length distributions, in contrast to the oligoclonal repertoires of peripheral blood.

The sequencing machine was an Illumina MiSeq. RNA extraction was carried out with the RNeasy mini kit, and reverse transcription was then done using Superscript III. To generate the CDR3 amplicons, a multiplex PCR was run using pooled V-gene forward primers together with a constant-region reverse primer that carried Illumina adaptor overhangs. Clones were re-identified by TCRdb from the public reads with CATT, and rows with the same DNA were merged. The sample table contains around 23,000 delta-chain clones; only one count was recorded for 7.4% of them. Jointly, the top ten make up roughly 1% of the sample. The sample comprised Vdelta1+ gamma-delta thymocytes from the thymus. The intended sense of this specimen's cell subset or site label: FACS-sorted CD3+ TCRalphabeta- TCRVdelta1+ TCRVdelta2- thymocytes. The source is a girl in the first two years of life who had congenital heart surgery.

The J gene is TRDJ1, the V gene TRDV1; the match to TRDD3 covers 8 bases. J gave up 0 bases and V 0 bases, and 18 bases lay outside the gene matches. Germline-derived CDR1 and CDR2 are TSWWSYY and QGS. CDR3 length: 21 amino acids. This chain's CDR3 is CALGELRKHVGDRGYTDKLIF. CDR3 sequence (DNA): TGTGCTCTTGGGGAACTCCGGAAGCACGTGGGGGATCGTGGGTACACCGATAAACTCATCTTT.

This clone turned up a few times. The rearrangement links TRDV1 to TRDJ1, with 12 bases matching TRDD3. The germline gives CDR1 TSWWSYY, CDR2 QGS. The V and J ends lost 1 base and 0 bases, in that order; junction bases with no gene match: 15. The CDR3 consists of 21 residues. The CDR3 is CALGEQSLSYWGIPNTDKLIF. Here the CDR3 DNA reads TGTGCTCTTGGGGAACAATCACTCTCGTACTGGGGGATACCGAACACCGATAAACTCATCTTT.

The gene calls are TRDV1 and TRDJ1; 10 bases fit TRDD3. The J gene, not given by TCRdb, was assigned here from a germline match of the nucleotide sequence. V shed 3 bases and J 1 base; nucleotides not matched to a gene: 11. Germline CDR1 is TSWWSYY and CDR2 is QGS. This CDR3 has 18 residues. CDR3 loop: CALGDPPPTGGFTDKLIF. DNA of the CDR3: TGTGCTCTTGGGGACCCCCCTCCTACTGGGGGATTCACCGATAAACTCATCTTT.

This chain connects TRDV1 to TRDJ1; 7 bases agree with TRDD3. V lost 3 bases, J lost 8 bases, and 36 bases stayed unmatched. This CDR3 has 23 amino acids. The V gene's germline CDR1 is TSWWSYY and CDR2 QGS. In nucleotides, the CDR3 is TGTGCTCTTGGGGATGCCCCCCTTTCCCAACCCTCCCTGGCTGGGGGTCGGATGTCCAAACTCATCTTT. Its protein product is CALGDAPLSQPSLAGGRMSKLIF.

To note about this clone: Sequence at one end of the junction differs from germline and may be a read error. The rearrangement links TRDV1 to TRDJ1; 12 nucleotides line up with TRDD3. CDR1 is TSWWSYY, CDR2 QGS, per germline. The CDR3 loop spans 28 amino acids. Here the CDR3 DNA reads TGTGCTCCTGGGGAAGGGAAGGTGTGCTTCCTACCCCGGGTAGCTGGGGGATACGGTACAGCGTACACCGATAAACTCATCTTT. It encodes CAPGEGKVCFLPRVAGGYGTAYTDKLIF.

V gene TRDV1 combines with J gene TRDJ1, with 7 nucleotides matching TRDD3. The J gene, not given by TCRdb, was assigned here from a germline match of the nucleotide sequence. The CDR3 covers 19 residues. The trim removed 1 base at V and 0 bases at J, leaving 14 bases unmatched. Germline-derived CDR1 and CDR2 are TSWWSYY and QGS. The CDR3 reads CALGEQHLWCWGDTDKLIF. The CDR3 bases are TGTGCTCTTGGGGAACAACACCTATGGTGCTGGGGGGACACCGATAAACTCATCTTT.